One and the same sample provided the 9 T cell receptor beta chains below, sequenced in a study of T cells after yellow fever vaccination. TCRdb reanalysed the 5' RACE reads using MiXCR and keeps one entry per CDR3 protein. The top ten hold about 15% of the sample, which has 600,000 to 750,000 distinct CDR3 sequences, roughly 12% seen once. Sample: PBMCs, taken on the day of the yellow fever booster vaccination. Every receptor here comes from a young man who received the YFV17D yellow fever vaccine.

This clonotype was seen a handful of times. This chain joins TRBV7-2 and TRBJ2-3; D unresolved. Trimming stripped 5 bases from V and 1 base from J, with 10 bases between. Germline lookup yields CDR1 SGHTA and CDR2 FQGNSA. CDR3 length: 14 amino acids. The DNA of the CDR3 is TGTGCCAGCAGCCCGAAGGCAGGCACAGATACGCAGTATTTT. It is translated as CASSPKAGTDTQYF.

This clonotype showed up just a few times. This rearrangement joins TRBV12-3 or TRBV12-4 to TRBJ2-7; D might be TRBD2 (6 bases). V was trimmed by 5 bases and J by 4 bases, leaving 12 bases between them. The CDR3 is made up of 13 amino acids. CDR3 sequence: CASSRLEKYEQYF. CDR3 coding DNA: TGTGCCAGCAGTAGACTAGAGAAGTACGAGCAGTACTTC.

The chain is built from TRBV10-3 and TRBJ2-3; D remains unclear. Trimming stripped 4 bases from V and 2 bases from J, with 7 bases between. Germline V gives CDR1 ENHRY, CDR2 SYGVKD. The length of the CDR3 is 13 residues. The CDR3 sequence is CAISVSDTDTQYF. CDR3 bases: TGTGCCATCAGTGTCAGCGACACAGATACGCAGTATTTT.

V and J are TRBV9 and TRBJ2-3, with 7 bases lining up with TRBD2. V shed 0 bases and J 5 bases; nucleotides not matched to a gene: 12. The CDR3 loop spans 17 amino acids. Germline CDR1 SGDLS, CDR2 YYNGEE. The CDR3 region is CASSVAWAGETIDTQYF. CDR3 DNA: TGTGCCAGCAGCGTAGCCTGGGCGGGAGAAACGATAGATACGCAGTATTTT.

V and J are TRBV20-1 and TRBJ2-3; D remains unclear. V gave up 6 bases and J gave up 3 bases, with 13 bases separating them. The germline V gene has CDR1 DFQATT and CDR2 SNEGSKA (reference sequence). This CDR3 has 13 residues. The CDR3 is CSAYTYQTDTQYF. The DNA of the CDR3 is TGCAGTGCATACACCTACCAAACAGATACGCAGTATTTT.

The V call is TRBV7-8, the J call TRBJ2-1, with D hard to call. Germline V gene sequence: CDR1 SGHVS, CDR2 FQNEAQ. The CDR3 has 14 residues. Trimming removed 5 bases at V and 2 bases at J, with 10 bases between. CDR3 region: CASSHRPTYNEQFF. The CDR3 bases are TGTGCCAGCAGCCATCGACCGACCTACAATGAGCAGTTCTTC.

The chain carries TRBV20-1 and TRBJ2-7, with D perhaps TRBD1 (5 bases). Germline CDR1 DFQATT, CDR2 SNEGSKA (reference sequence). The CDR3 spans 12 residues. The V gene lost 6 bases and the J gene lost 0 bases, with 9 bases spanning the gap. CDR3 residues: CSAQTDSYEQYF. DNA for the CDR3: TGCAGTGCCCAGACAGACTCCTACGAGCAGTACTTC.

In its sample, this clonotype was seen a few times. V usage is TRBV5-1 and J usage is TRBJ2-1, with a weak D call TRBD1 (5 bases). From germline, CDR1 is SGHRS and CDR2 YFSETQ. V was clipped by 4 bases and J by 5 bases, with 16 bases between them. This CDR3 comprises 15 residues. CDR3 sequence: CASSLLGPENNEQFF. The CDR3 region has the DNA TGCGCCAGCAGCCTTCTGGGGCCAGAGAACAATGAGCAGTTCTTC.

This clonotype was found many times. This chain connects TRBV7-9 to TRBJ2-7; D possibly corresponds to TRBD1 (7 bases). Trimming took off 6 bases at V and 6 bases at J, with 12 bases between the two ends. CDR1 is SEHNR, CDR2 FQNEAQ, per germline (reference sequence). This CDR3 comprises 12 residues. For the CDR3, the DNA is TGTGCCAGCAGTCGGAGGGGGCGCGAGCAGTACTTC. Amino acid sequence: CASSRRGREQYF.